The sequence of this TCR beta chain was determined in a study of T cell responses to AZD1222 COVID-19 vaccine. Germline-derived CDR1 and CDR2 are LNHDA and SQIVND (reference sequence). V was shortened by 3 bases and J by 1 base, with 7 bases between the two germline ends. The CDR3 totals 15 residues. Sequenced by immunoSEQ multiplex PCR; TCRdb stores in-frame clones only, minus some. The sample records some 110,000 clones, 80% to 90% being singletons. The V call is TRBV19, the J call TRBJ2-6, with D unresolved. Sequenced material: peripheral blood, taken 28 days after the second AZD1222 dose. The origin of this receptor is an adult who received the AZD1222 COVID-19 vaccine. CDR3 amino acids: CASSMVVSGANVLTF. The CDR3 DNA follows: TGTGCCAGTAGTATGGTTGTATCTGGGGCCAACGTCCTGACTTTC.